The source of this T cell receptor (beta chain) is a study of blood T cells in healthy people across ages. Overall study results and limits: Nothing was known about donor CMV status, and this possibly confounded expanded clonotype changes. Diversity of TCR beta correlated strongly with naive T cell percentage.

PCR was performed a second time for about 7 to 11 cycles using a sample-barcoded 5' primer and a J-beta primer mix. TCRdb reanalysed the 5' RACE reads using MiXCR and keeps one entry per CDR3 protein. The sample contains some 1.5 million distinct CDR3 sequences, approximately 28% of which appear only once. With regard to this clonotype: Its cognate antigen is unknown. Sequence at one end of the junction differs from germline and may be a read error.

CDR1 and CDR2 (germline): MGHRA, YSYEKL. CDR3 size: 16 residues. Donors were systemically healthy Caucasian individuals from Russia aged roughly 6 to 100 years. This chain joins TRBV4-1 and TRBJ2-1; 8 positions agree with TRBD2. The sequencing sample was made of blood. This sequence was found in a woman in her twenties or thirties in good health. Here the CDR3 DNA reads TGCGCCGGCAGCCAAGAAAGCGGGGGTCAGTACAATGAGCAGTTCTTC. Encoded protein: CAGSQESGGQYNEQFF.